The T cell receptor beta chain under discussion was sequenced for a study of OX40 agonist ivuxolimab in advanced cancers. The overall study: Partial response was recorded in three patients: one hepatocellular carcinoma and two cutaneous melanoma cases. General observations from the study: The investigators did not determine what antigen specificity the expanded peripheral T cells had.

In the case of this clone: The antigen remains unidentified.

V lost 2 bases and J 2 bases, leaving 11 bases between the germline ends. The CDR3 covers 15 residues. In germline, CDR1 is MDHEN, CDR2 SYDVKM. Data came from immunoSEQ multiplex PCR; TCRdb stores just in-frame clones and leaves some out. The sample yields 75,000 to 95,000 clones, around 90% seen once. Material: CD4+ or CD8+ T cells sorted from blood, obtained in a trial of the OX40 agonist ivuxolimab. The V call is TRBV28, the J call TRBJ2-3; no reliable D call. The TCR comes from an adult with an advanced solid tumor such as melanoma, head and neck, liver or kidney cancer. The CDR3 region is CASSLTAGYTDTQYF. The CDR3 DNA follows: TGTGCCAGCAGTTTAACAGCCGGTTACACAGATACGCAGTATTTT.